Each of the 10 T cell receptor beta chains below was sequenced from the same sample in a study of blood T cell repertoires in COVID-19. The method was immunoSEQ multiplex PCR; TCRdb's version includes in-frame clones alone and lacks a portion of them. The sample has 160,000 or so clones, more than 80% seen once. Sequenced input: peripheral blood. All receptors derive from a woman in her forties with acute or convalescent COVID-19.

The genes are TRBV24-1 and TRBJ2-1; 16 nucleotides agree with TRBD2. Germline V gene lookup returns CDR1 KGHDR and CDR2 SFDVKD. CDR3 length: 15 residues. V shed 6 bases and J 8 bases; nucleotides not matched to a gene: 3. Here the CDR3 DNA reads TGTGCCACCAGTCCGGGACTAGCGGGAGGGCATGAGCAGTTCTTC. Translation gives CATSPGLAGGHEQFF.

The chain recombines TRBV6-5 with TRBJ2-7; 7 bases are a match to TRBD1. The V gene end was trimmed by 10 bases and the J gene end by 0 bases; junction bases not matched to a gene: 12. The CDR3 sequence is 15 residues long. In germline, CDR1 is MNHEY, CDR2 SVGAGI. CDR3 coding DNA: TGTGCCACTAAAACAGGGGTCCCTAGCTCCTACGAGCAGTACTTC. Translating it yields CATKTGVPSSYEQYF.

This chain's CDR3 is CASSLSSTSGRFNEQFF. The CDR3 coding sequence is TGTGCCAGCAGCTTATCCTCGACTAGCGGGAGATTCAATGAGCAGTTCTTC. This chain uses TRBV7-3 with TRBJ2-1; 12 positions match TRBD2. V lost 2 bases to trimming and J lost 6 bases; unmatched junction nucleotides: 8. This CDR3 has 17 amino acids. Per the germline V gene, CDR1 is SGHTA and CDR2 is FQGTGA.

The chain is built from TRBV4-1 and TRBJ1-5; TRBD1 matches 7 bases. Germline CDR1 MGHRA, CDR2 YSYEKL. The CDR3 has 14 residues. The V and J ends lost 4 bases and 3 bases, in that order; junction bases with no gene match: 3. In nucleotides, the CDR3 is TGCGCCAGCAGCCCTGGACAGGTCAATCAGCCCCAGCATTTT. This encodes CASSPGQVNQPQHF.

This rearrangement joins TRBV18 to TRBJ2-5; 7 bases match TRBD2. The V gene end was trimmed by 2 bases and the J gene end by 3 bases; junction bases not matched to a gene: 6. This CDR3 region has 15 residues. Per germline, CDR1 KGHSH and CDR2 LQKENI. The CDR3 bases are TGTGCCAGCTCACCAGGGGGACTAAACAAAGAGACCCAGTACTTC. Amino acids: CASSPGGLNKETQYF.

This sequence joins TRBV28 and TRBJ1-2; TRBD1 agrees at 8 bases. The CDR3 is made up of 13 amino acids. The V gene's germline CDR1 is MDHEN and CDR2 SYDVKM. The J segment lost 2 bases and the V segment lost 10 bases, leaving 6 bases of the junction unmatched. CDR3 sequence reads: CAISTGVNYGYTF. The CDR3 coding sequence is TGTGCCATCTCGACAGGGGTCAACTATGGCTACACCTTC.

CDR3 coding DNA: TGTGCCAGCAGCCAAGAGGGGGGGAAGGCAACTAATGAAAAACTGTTTTTT. Amino acid sequence: CASSQEGGKATNEKLFF. The chain recombines TRBV3-1 (or the pseudogene TRBV3-2) with TRBJ1-4; D may be TRBD1 (5 bases). Per germline, CDR1 LGHDT and CDR2 YNNKEL (reference sequence). V shed 0 bases and J shed 0 bases, with 11 bases lying between them. This CDR3 has 17 residues.

This rearrangement joins TRBV5-1 to TRBJ2-1, with 10 bases fitting TRBD2. The CDR3 contains 16 residues. Germline-derived CDR1 and CDR2 are SGHRS and YFSETQ. With 0 bases clipped from V and 3 bases from J, the junction kept 3 bases outside the gene matches. CDR3: CASSLEPSGGYNEQFF. As DNA, the CDR3 is TGCGCCAGCAGCTTGGAGCCTAGCGGGGGCTACAATGAGCAGTTCTTC.

CDR3 amino acids: CASSPTGKETQYF. CDR3 coding DNA: TGTGCCAGCAGTCCCACAGGGAAAGAGACCCAGTACTTC. V gene TRBV6-5 combines with J gene TRBJ2-5, with D maybe TRBD1 (6 bases). The V gene lost 5 bases and the J gene lost 3 bases, with 10 bases spanning the gap. This CDR3 comprises 13 residues. CDR1 is MNHEY, CDR2 SVGAGI, per germline.

This chain connects TRBV28 to TRBJ1-4; D unresolved. The V and J ends lost 3 bases and 3 bases respectively, with 8 bases between them. The CDR3 contains 14 residues. The V gene's germline CDR1 is MDHEN and CDR2 SYDVKM. The CDR3 spells CASSLVGANEKLFF. CDR3 sequence (DNA): TGTGCCAGCAGTTTGGTTGGAGCTAATGAAAAACTGTTTTTT.